A single sample gave rise to the 14 T cell receptor beta chains below, sequenced in a study of cytomegalovirus exposure and HLA in healthy donors. Clones were read by immunoSEQ multiplex PCR, and TCRdb kept only the in-frame ones, dropping some. The table shows some 170,000 clones, with around nine tenths occurring only once. Sequencing was performed on PBMCs. These TCRs come from a woman in her 30s in good health and CMV-seronegative.

The chain employs TRBV2 and TRBJ2-1, with 8 bases that match TRBD1. CDR1 is SNHLY, CDR2 FYNNEI, per germline. The CDR3 has 15 amino acids. J was trimmed by 4 bases and V by 6 bases; bases with no gene match: 8. This chain's CDR3 is CASRAGQGGYNEQFF. DNA for the CDR3: TGTGCCAGCAGGGCCGGACAGGGCGGTTACAATGAGCAGTTCTTC. The full variable domain, with the rest looked up from reference TRBV2 and TRBJ2-1, is EPEVTQTPSHQVTQMGQEVILRCVPISNHLYFYWYRQILGQKVEFLVSFYNNEISEKSEIFDDQFSVERPDGSNFTLKIRSTKLEDSAMYFCASRAGQGGYNEQFFGPGTRLTVL.

This clone has just a few counts. The gene calls are TRBV19 and TRBJ1-5, with TRBD1 matching 11 bases. The J segment lost 2 bases and the V segment lost 5 bases, leaving 5 bases of the junction unmatched. Germline V gene sequence: CDR1 LNHDA, CDR2 SQIVND (reference sequence). The CDR3 has 16 residues. The chain's CDR3 is CASSWTGGGRNQPQHF. Written as DNA, the CDR3 is TGTGCCAGTAGTTGGACAGGGGGCGGCCGCAATCAGCCCCAGCATTTT. Based on the CDR3 plus reference TRBV19 and TRBJ1-5, the full variable domain is DGGITQSPKYLFRKEGQNVTLSCEQNLNHDAMYWYRQDPGQGLRLIYYSQIVNDFQKGDIAEGYSVSREKKESFPLTVTSAQKNPTAFYLCASSWTGGGRNQPQHFGDGTRLSIL.

V gene TRBV29-1 combines with J gene TRBJ2-1; no clear D. This CDR3 has 11 amino acids. CDR1 SQVTM and CDR2 ANQGSEA come from the germline V gene. V gave up 2 bases and J gave up 9 bases, with 8 bases separating them. The CDR3 DNA follows: TGCAGCGTTGAAAGCTGGAGTGAGCAGTTCTTC. Residues: CSVESWSEQFF.

This clone was found a few times. CDR3 protein: CASSQVKGAYGYTF. Written as DNA, the CDR3 is TGCGCCAGCAGCCAAGTCAAGGGGGCGTATGGCTACACCTTC. The rearrangement uses TRBV4-1 and TRBJ1-2; TRBD1 aligns across 7 bases. The CDR3 length is 14 residues. Germline CDR1 and CDR2: MGHRA and YSYEKL. The V segment lost 1 base and the J segment 5 bases; nucleotides outside the gene matches: 4.

V is TRBV4-1 and J is TRBJ2-1; D remains unclear. The CDR3 has 14 amino acids. Germline-derived CDR1 and CDR2 are MGHRA and YSYEKL. V lost 0 bases and J lost 8, with 11 bases in between. Written as DNA, the CDR3 is TGCGCCAGCAGCCAAGAAACGGGTTGGGATGAGCAGTTCTTC. Protein sequence: CASSQETGWDEQFF.

This chain joins TRBV2 and TRBJ2-7, with D possibly TRBD1 on 6 matching bases. The CDR3 sequence is 14 residues long. V was trimmed by 8 bases and J by 2 bases, leaving 16 bases between them. Per the germline V gene, CDR1 is SNHLY and CDR2 is FYNNEI. The CDR3 DNA is TGTGCCAGCTTTCAGCCGGACAGAACCTACGAGCAGTACTTC. Translated: CASFQPDRTYEQYF.

The gene calls are TRBV7-8 and TRBJ1-1; TRBD1 is a possible D gene (6 bases). Trimming pared 5 bases from V and 7 bases from J, leaving 17 bases between. CDR1 and CDR2 (germline): SGHVS, FQNEAQ. The CDR3 is 14 residues long. As DNA, the CDR3 is TGTGCCAGCAGCCAGGAACACCAGGACAGTGAAGCTTTCTTT. Residues: CASSQEHQDSEAFF.

The CDR3 loop reads CASSGGAQGARYNEQFF. The CDR3 region has the DNA TGTGCCAGCAGCGGGGGCGCGCAGGGGGCCCGCTACAATGAGCAGTTCTTC. This rearrangement joins TRBV7-9 to TRBJ2-1; 8 nucleotides agree with TRBD1. The CDR3 covers 17 residues. With V trimmed by 5 bases and J by 3 bases, 12 bases remained unmatched. The germline CDR1 and CDR2 sequences are SEHNR and FQNEAQ (reference sequence).

The chain recombines TRBV4-1 with TRBJ1-2, with a weak D call TRBD1 (5 bases). The length of the CDR3 is 13 residues. The V gene's germline CDR1 is MGHRA and CDR2 YSYEKL. The V end was cut by 3 bases, the J end by 4 bases, with 9 bases between. The CDR3 nucleotides are TGCGCCAGCAGCCAGGGGGGGGGCTATGGCTACACCTTC. Its translation is CASSQGGGYGYTF.

The CDR3 nucleotides are TGTGCCAGCAGCGTTGCGGGAGGCTACGAGCAGTACTTC. This gives the protein CASSVAGGYEQYF. The chain links TRBV5-6 to TRBJ2-7; 8 positions match TRBD2. Trimming at V came to 4 bases and at J to 3 bases, leaving 3 bases not matched to a gene. The V gene's germline CDR1 is SGHDT and CDR2 YYEEEE. CDR3 length: 13 residues.

V is TRBV10-3 and J is TRBJ2-7; D is possibly TRBD1 (5 bases). V gave up 5 bases and J gave up 2 bases, with 22 bases separating them. Germline V gene data show CDR1 as ENHRY and CDR2 as SYGVKD. The CDR3 loop spans 17 amino acids. CDR3 nucleotide sequence: TGTGCCATCAGTTCCCAGGCAGGGCCCGCCTATCCCTACGAGCAGTACTTC. Amino acids: CAISSQAGPAYPYEQYF.

This clone was seen only a few times. The chain joins TRBV9 to TRBJ2-7; 11 positions agree with TRBD2. V shed 2 bases and J 2 bases; nucleotides not matched to a gene: 12. Looked up from germline, CDR1 is SGDLS and CDR2 is YYNGEE. The length of the CDR3 is 18 residues. The CDR3: CASSVGFSGGAGAYEQYF. CDR3 sequence (DNA): TGTGCCAGCAGCGTGGGGTTTAGCGGGGGGGCCGGGGCCTACGAGCAGTACTTC.

This clone came up a few times. CDR3 region: CASSSGQGRKLFF. The CDR3 DNA reads TGCGCCAGCAGCTCCGGACAGGGGAGAAAACTGTTTTTT. This chain uses TRBV5-1 with TRBJ1-4, with 9 bases identical to TRBD1. The CDR3 runs to 13 residues. In germline, CDR1 is SGHRS, CDR2 YFSETQ. J gave up 10 bases and V 3 bases, and 4 bases lay outside the gene matches. The complete variable domain, with remaining parts taken from reference TRBV5-1 and TRBJ1-4, reads KAGVTQTPRYLIKTRGQQVTLSCSPISGHRSVSWYQQTPGQGLQFLFEYFSETQRNKGNFPGRFSGRQFSNSRSEMNVSTLELGDSALYLCASSSGQGRKLFFGSGTQLSVL.

The chain is built from TRBV19 and TRBJ1-4, with TRBD1 identical over 7 bases. The CDR3 spans 13 residues. Germline V gene sequence: CDR1 LNHDA, CDR2 SQIVND (reference sequence). The junction had 3 bases not matched to a gene; V was cut back by 6 bases and J by 5 bases. DNA for the CDR3: TGTGCCAGTAGCCAGGGGGAGAATGAAAAACTGTTTTTT. Protein sequence: CASSQGENEKLFF.